The 21 T cell receptor beta chains below were found in one sample sequenced in a study of T cell responses to AZD1222 COVID-19 vaccine. TCRdb's copy holds only in-frame clones and misses some; the assay was immunoSEQ multiplex PCR. The sample holds about 150,000 clones, 88% seen once. Sequences were derived from peripheral blood, sampled on day 0 of MenACWY control vaccination. The receptors originated from an adult in good health.

The V and J genes are TRBV11-3 and TRBJ2-1, with 9 positions matching TRBD1. V was clipped by 5 bases and J by 6 bases; unmatched bases: 8. The CDR3 extends over 15 amino acids. Germline CDR1 is SGHNT and CDR2 is YENEEA. The CDR3 is CASSPTGTGSNEQFF. CDR3 DNA: TGTGCCAGCAGCCCGACCGGGACAGGGAGCAATGAGCAGTTCTTC.

The chain uses TRBV11-3 and TRBJ2-3; TRBD1 matches at 8 bases. The CDR3 loop spans 15 amino acids. Per the germline V gene, CDR1 is SGHNT and CDR2 is YENEEA. The junction had 8 bases not matched to a gene; V was cut back by 6 bases and J by 3 bases. CDR3 coding DNA: TGTGCCAGCAGGACAGACAGGGGTTGGACAGATACGCAGTATTTT. Amino acids: CASRTDRGWTDTQYF.

The chain carries TRBV4-2 and TRBJ1-3; D may be TRBD1 (5 bases). The CDR3 extends over 16 amino acids. Deletions cut 3 bases from V and 0 bases from J, with 12 bases between. The germline CDR1 and CDR2 sequences are LGHNA and YNFKEQ. The CDR3, as DNA: TGTGCCAGCAGCCAGGGACCTCCCCACTCTGGAAACACCATATATTTT. As protein: CASSQGPPHSGNTIYF.

The chain links TRBV4-3 to TRBJ2-7; a possible D gene is TRBD2 (6 bases). The CDR3 is 15 residues long. Germline V gives CDR1 LGHNA, CDR2 YSLEER. Trimming removed 0 bases from V and 6 bases from J, with 15 bases in between. CDR3 amino acids: CASSQDLRDGREQYF. The CDR3 DNA sequence: TGCGCCAGCAGCCAAGATTTGCGGGACGGCCGCGAGCAGTACTTC.

The DNA of the CDR3 is TGTGCCAGCAGCCTATTAGCCCCGGTTACACAGGGGGCTGAAGCTTTCTTT. Translation gives CASSLLAPVTQGAEAFF. V and J are TRBV7-2 and TRBJ1-1, with 8 bases fitting TRBD1. The CDR3 sequence is 17 residues long. The V and J ends lost 5 bases and 6 bases, in that order; junction bases with no gene match: 17. Looked up from germline, CDR1 is SGHTA and CDR2 is FQGNSA.

The chain is built from TRBV13 and TRBJ2-3, with a possible D match to TRBD2 (5 bases). CDR3 length: 16 amino acids. In germline, CDR1 is PRHDT, CDR2 FYEKMQ (reference sequence). The V end was cut by 4 bases, the J end by 2 bases, with 16 bases between. CDR3 loop: CASSSRGLPITDTQYF. The CDR3 DNA sequence: TGTGCCAGCAGCTCTAGAGGACTCCCAATCACAGATACGCAGTATTTT.

This clone was observed a few times. The J gene is TRBJ1-2, the V gene TRBV5-1, with D tentatively TRBD1 (6 bases). The CDR3 spans 16 residues. CDR1 and CDR2 from the germline V gene are SGHRS and YFSETQ. V was trimmed by 2 bases and J by 4 bases, leaving 18 bases between them. The CDR3 bases are TGCGCCAGCAGCTTACCGCCGAAACAGGGTGCCTATGGCTACACCTTC. The encoded protein is CASSLPPKQGAYGYTF.

This clone was picked up a small number of times. J is TRBJ2-7 and V is TRBV9; D tentatively reads TRBD1 or TRBD2 (5 bases each). V was trimmed by 0 bases and J by 4 bases, leaving 17 bases between them. Germline CDR1 SGDLS, CDR2 YYNGEE. The CDR3 is 16 residues long. The CDR3 spells CASSVGHLGGTYEQYF. In DNA form, the CDR3 reads TGTGCCAGCAGCGTAGGACATCTTGGGGGTACTTACGAGCAGTACTTC.

The rearrangement joins TRBV15 to TRBJ2-5; 8 bases fit TRBD2. Germline V gene lookup returns CDR1 LNHNV and CDR2 YYDKDF (reference sequence). The CDR3 runs 15 residues. The junction had 1 base not matched to a gene; V was cut back by 1 base and J by 0 bases. The chain's CDR3 is CATSRAGGYQETQYF. The CDR3 DNA reads as TGTGCCACCAGCAGAGCGGGGGGGTACCAAGAGACCCAGTACTTC.

The CDR3 sequence is CASSPGQGNYGYTF. The CDR3 DNA reads TGTGCCAGCAGCCCGGGACAGGGTAACTATGGCTACACCTTC. The V call is TRBV7-9, the J call TRBJ1-2; 9 bases are a match to TRBD1. The length of the CDR3 is 14 residues. Germline CDR1 and CDR2: SEHNR and FQNEAQ (reference sequence). The ends lost 5 bases at V and 1 base at J; junction bases unmatched: 2.

The chain is built from TRBV5-6 and TRBJ2-7; D is possibly TRBD1 (7 bases). V was trimmed by 5 bases and J by 3 bases, leaving 12 bases between them. The CDR3 totals 13 residues. Per the germline V gene, CDR1 is SGHDT and CDR2 is YYEEEE. The CDR3 bases are TGTGCCAGCAGAGCGCAGGGGGGCTACGAGCAGTACTTC. The encoded protein is CASRAQGGYEQYF.

The J gene is TRBJ2-3, the V gene TRBV7-3; 9 bases agree with TRBD2. This CDR3 spans 16 amino acids. The V gene's germline CDR1 is SGHTA and CDR2 FQGTGA. With V trimmed by 5 bases and J by 2 bases, 8 bases remained unmatched. CDR3 protein: CASSTGQRGDTDTQYF. CDR3 coding DNA: TGTGCCAGCAGCACCGGACAGCGGGGGGACACAGATACGCAGTATTTT.

This rearrangement joins TRBV19 to TRBJ2-1; 13 nucleotides line up with TRBD2. Germline V lookup: CDR1 LNHDA, CDR2 SQIVND (reference sequence). The CDR3 contains 16 residues. V was clipped by 6 bases and J by 8 bases; unmatched bases: 10. The CDR3 region is CASRKLAGGQEHEQFF. Written as DNA, the CDR3 is TGTGCCAGTAGGAAACTAGCGGGAGGGCAGGAACATGAGCAGTTCTTC.

The chain is built from TRBV30 and TRBJ2-2, with TRBD2 as a possible D gene (5 bases). Germline V CDR1 and CDR2: GTSNPN, SVGIG (reference sequence). There are 14 residues in the CDR3. Deletions cut 3 bases from V and 4 bases from J, with 12 bases between. CDR3 sequence reads: CAWRLGAGTGELFF. In DNA, the CDR3 is TGTGCCTGGAGACTGGGCGCGGGCACCGGGGAGCTGTTTTTT.

The rearrangement joins TRBV30 to TRBJ2-2; D not certain. Germline CDR1 and CDR2: GTSNPN and SVGIG (reference sequence). V lost 3 bases and J 1 base, leaving 6 bases between the germline ends. The CDR3 is 13 amino acids. CDR3 in amino acids: CAWRTENTGELFF. The CDR3 nucleotides are TGTGCCTGGAGGACGGAGAACACCGGGGAGCTGTTTTTT.

This clone was picked up one time. This chain connects TRBV9 to TRBJ1-3; D unclear. Germline values: CDR1 SGDLS, CDR2 YYNGEE. The CDR3 spans 15 residues. The germline V and J ends were trimmed by 4 bases and 0 bases, with 11 bases remaining between them. CDR3 bases: TGTGCCAGCAGCAAACTCCTGGACTCTGGAAACACCATATATTTT. Protein sequence: CASSKLLDSGNTIYF.

The V and J genes are TRBV2 and TRBJ2-1, with a weak D call TRBD2 (5 bases). Germline V gene lookup returns CDR1 SNHLY and CDR2 FYNNEI. Trimming took 6 bases from V and 7 from J, leaving 13 bases between them. The CDR3 consists of 13 residues. CDR3: CASSRSRGNEQFF. CDR3 sequence (DNA): TGTGCCAGCAGCCGAAGTCGGGGAAATGAGCAGTTCTTC.

J is TRBJ1-5 and V is TRBV6-5, with D perhaps matching TRBD1 (6 bases). CDR3 length: 13 residues. Germline V gene lookup returns CDR1 MNHEY and CDR2 SVGAGI. V was trimmed by 8 bases and J by 1 base, leaving 9 bases between them. The CDR3: CASGGASNQPQHF. CDR3 nucleotides: TGTGCCAGCGGGGGCGCGAGCAATCAGCCCCAGCATTTT.

CDR3 nucleotide sequence: TGTGCCAGCAGAGAGGGGACAGGGAAAGGCTACACCTTC. This sequence encodes CASREGTGKGYTF. The rearrangement joins TRBV6-5 to TRBJ1-2, with TRBD1 matching 9 bases. The CDR3 runs to 13 residues. With 6 bases clipped from V and 8 bases from J, the junction kept 7 bases outside the gene matches. Per germline, CDR1 MNHEY and CDR2 SVGAGI.

The rearrangement links TRBV4-3 to TRBJ2-2, with 9 nucleotides matching TRBD1. Germline values: CDR1 LGHNA, CDR2 YSLEER. V trimming: 1 base; J trimming: 2 bases; junction bases outside the gene matches: 5. The CDR3 runs to 17 residues. CDR3 loop: CASSQVNRGRNTGELFF. The CDR3 DNA sequence: TGCGCCAGCAGCCAAGTTAACAGGGGGCGCAACACCGGGGAGCTGTTTTTT.

The gene calls are TRBV7-2 and TRBJ1-5; D is possibly TRBD1 (6 bases). Germline assignment: CDR1 SGHTA and CDR2 FQGNSA. V dropped 0 bases and J dropped 5 bases, with 8 bases sitting between them. There are 14 residues in the CDR3. The CDR3: CASSLAGAYQPQHF. In nucleotides, the CDR3 is TGTGCCAGCAGCTTAGCGGGGGCGTATCAGCCCCAGCATTTT.